The 31 T cell receptor beta chains in this list originate from one sample, sequenced in a study of blood T cell repertoires in COVID-19. Assay: immunoSEQ multiplex PCR; the TCRdb copy retains only in-frame clones and omits some. In the table there are about 260,000 clones, 88% of which are singletons. Sequencing was done on a sample of peripheral blood. Source of these receptors: a human donor in a cohort sampled during active COVID-19.

V is TRBV4-3 and J is TRBJ2-1; TRBD1 matches 10 bases. Trimming cost V 1 base and J 8 bases; bases outside gene matches: 8. The CDR3 runs to 16 residues. Germline V lookup: CDR1 LGHNA, CDR2 YSLEER. CDR3 protein: CASSQGAGTGEDEQFF. The CDR3 region has the DNA TGCGCCAGCAGCCAAGGGGCCGGGACAGGGGAAGATGAGCAGTTCTTC.

V usage is TRBV19 and J usage is TRBJ2-5; 14 bases are shared with TRBD2. The junction had 7 bases not matched to a gene; V was cut back by 4 bases and J by 0 bases. CDR1 is LNHDA and CDR2 is SQIVND in the germline V gene (reference sequence). The CDR3 extends over 18 amino acids. CDR3 sequence reads: CASSRVRTSGRHQETQYF. The CDR3 DNA follows: TGTGCCAGTAGTAGGGTTAGGACTAGCGGGAGGCACCAAGAGACCCAGTACTTC. Variable domain in full (rest from reference TRBV19 and TRBJ2-5): DGGITQSPKYLFRKEGQNVTLSCEQNLNHDAMYWYRQDPGQGLRLIYYSQIVNDFQKGDIAEGYSVSREKKESFPLTVTSAQKNPTAFYLCASSRVRTSGRHQETQYFGPGTRLLVL.

The CDR3 DNA follows: TGTGCCAGCAGTTCAGGGCCACCGGGACTAGCGAGTTTTAGCTCCTACGAGCAGTACTTC. It encodes CASSSGPPGLASFSSYEQYF. This chain connects TRBV6-2 or TRBV6-3 to TRBJ2-7; 10 bases line up with TRBD2. The CDR3 contains 20 residues. Per the germline V gene, CDR1 is MNHEY and CDR2 is SVGEGT. Trimming at V came to 4 bases and at J to 0 bases, leaving 18 bases not matched to a gene.

The rearrangement links TRBV30 to TRBJ2-7; D may be TRBD2 (6 bases). Germline V gives CDR1 GTSNPN, CDR2 SVGIG (reference sequence). Trimming removed 0 bases at V and 7 bases at J, with 16 bases between. The length of the CDR3 is 14 residues. This CDR3 is CAWSVQEGLWEQYF. The CDR3 coding sequence is TGTGCCTGGAGTGTACAGGAGGGACTCTGGGAGCAGTACTTC.

The genes are TRBV7-9 and TRBJ1-1; TRBD1 agrees at 7 bases. The V and J ends lost 8 bases and 0 bases, in that order; junction bases with no gene match: 0. This CDR3 contains 12 residues. CDR1 and CDR2 from the germline V gene are SEHNR and FQNEAQ (reference sequence). The DNA of the CDR3 is TGTGCCAGCGGACAGGTGAACACTGAAGCTTTCTTT. It codes for CASGQVNTEAFF. The variable domain in full, completed from reference TRBV7-9 and TRBJ1-1, reads DTGVSQNPRHKITKRGQNVTFRCDPISEHNRLYWYRQTLGQGPEFLTYFQNEAQLEKSRLLSDRFSAERPKGSFSTLEIQRTEQGDSAMYLCASGQVNTEAFFGQGTRLTVV.

The J gene is TRBJ2-1, the V gene TRBV15; 11 nucleotides agree with TRBD2. CDR1 is LNHNV, CDR2 YYDKDF, per germline (reference sequence). The CDR3 runs to 18 residues. V shed 0 bases, J shed 6 bases, and the junction held 10 bases outside the gene matches. This CDR3 is CATSRDSALSGRVNEQFF. The CDR3 DNA reads as TGTGCCACCAGCAGAGATTCCGCCCTTAGCGGGAGGGTCAATGAGCAGTTCTTC.

The CDR3 protein is CASSRSPQREYTDTQYF. DNA for the CDR3: TGTGCCAGTAGTCGATCTCCCCAGCGGGAGTACACAGATACGCAGTATTTT. The chain uses TRBV19 and TRBJ2-3, with TRBD2 matching over 8 bases. CDR1 and CDR2 (germline): LNHDA, SQIVND (reference sequence). CDR3 length: 17 residues. V gave up 5 bases and J gave up 2 bases; unmatched junction bases: 12.

This chain uses TRBV6-5 with TRBJ1-6; D is possibly TRBD1 (6 bases). CDR3 size: 16 residues. Looked up from germline, CDR1 is MNHEY and CDR2 is SVGAGI. V was trimmed by 0 bases and J by 10 bases, leaving 16 bases between them. CDR3 loop: CASSYSRRRTDSPLHF. CDR3 DNA: TGTGCCAGCAGTTACTCGAGACGACGGACAGACTCACCCCTCCACTTT.

J is TRBJ2-7 and V is TRBV11-1, with 7 bases that match TRBD1. V gave up 5 bases and J gave up 7 bases; unmatched junction bases: 11. Germline V gives CDR1 SGHAT, CDR2 FQDESV (reference sequence). This CDR3 comprises 14 residues. This CDR3 is CASSPLRTGSEQYF. CDR3 nucleotides: TGTGCCAGCAGCCCCCTCAGGACAGGTTCGGAGCAGTACTTC.

The genes are TRBV5-5 and TRBJ1-1, with TRBD1 identical over 9 bases. Germline loops: CDR1 SGHKS, CDR2 YYEKEE (reference sequence). There are 14 residues in the CDR3. V was clipped by 4 bases and J by 1 base; unmatched bases: 2. The CDR3 nucleotides are TGTGCCAGCAGCGCGACAGGGGGGAACACTGAAGCTTTCTTT. Translating it yields CASSATGGNTEAFF. The whole variable domain, remainder taken from reference TRBV5-5 and TRBJ1-1, is DAGVTQSPTHLIKTRGQQVTLRCSPISGHKSVSWYQQVLGQGPQFIFQYYEKEERGRGNFPDRFSARQFPNYSSELNVNALLLGDSALYLCASSATGGNTEAFFGQGTRLTVV.

The chain recombines TRBV6-6 with TRBJ2-2; 7 bases line up with TRBD2. Trimming removed 6 bases from V and 5 bases from J; junction bases left unmatched: 9. CDR3 size: 15 residues. Germline V CDR1 and CDR2: MNHNY, SVGAGI (reference sequence). CDR3 nucleotides: TGTGCCAGCAGCCTCGGTGGGGGGGTAACCGGGGAGCTGTTTTTT. It translates to CASSLGGGVTGELFF.

J is TRBJ1-2 and V is TRBV4-3; D might be TRBD1 (6 bases). In germline, CDR1 is LGHNA, CDR2 YSLEER. Trimming shortened V by 1 base and J by 8 bases, and 14 bases separated the two germline ends. The CDR3 runs to 14 residues. The chain's CDR3 is CASSQVVGGGGYTF. In DNA form, the CDR3 reads TGCGCCAGCAGCCAAGTAGTGGGCGGGGGCGGCTACACCTTC.

The V gene is TRBV25-1, the J gene TRBJ1-1; TRBD1 agrees at 9 bases. Germline CDR1 and CDR2: MGHDK and SYGVNS. The V gene end was trimmed by 5 bases and the J gene end by 0 bases; junction bases not matched to a gene: 7. This CDR3 region has 16 residues. The DNA of the CDR3 is TGTGCCAGCAGTCCGGACAGGGGAGGTATGAACACTGAAGCTTTCTTT. It yields the protein CASSPDRGGMNTEAFF.

The chain combines TRBV18 with TRBJ2-3; no reliable D call. V lost 3 bases and J lost 0, with 13 bases in between. The length of the CDR3 is 16 residues. Germline CDR1 reads KGHSH; CDR2 reads LQKENI. CDR3 coding DNA: TGTGCCAGCTCACCGGTTGGCAGTCCTAGCACAGATACGCAGTATTTT. Its translation is CASSPVGSPSTDTQYF.

The chain is built from TRBV19 and TRBJ2-7, with D perhaps TRBD2 (6 bases). The CDR3 sequence is 12 residues long. CDR1 and CDR2 (germline): LNHDA, SQIVND (reference sequence). The V gene lost 11 bases and the J gene lost 3 bases, with 14 bases spanning the gap. The CDR3 protein is CAAGRDSYEQYF. CDR3 bases: TGTGCCGCGGGACGGGATAGCTACGAGCAGTACTTC.

V is TRBV18 and J is TRBJ1-1; TRBD1 is a possible D gene (6 bases). CDR3 length: 17 amino acids. Trimming removed 3 bases from V and 3 bases from J, with 20 bases in between. CDR1 and CDR2 (germline): KGHSH, LQKENI. The CDR3 nucleotides are TGTGCCAGCTCACCGGGGCTCAGGGGCCCTCGGGACACTGAAGCTTTCTTT. This codes for CASSPGLRGPRDTEAFF.

The chain employs TRBV10-3 and TRBJ1-2; D uncertain. This CDR3 comprises 15 residues. With 0 bases removed from V and 7 bases from J, the gap between germline ends came to 15 bases. CDR1 is ENHRY, CDR2 SYGVKD, per germline. The CDR3 nucleotides read TGTGCCATCAGTGAGTCAGGCCCGCTCGGAGGTGGCTACACCTTC. It yields the protein CAISESGPLGGGYTF.

This clone appeared once. The V and J genes are TRBV27 and TRBJ2-1; no clear D gene. Germline V gene lookup returns CDR1 MNHEY and CDR2 SMNVEV (reference sequence). The CDR3 runs to 12 residues. V was clipped by 5 bases and J by 6 bases, with 8 bases between them. The CDR3 DNA reads as TGTGCCAGCAGTCTAAGTCTCAATGAGCAGTTCTTC. Translation gives CASSLSLNEQFF.

The chain recombines TRBV2 with TRBJ2-7; TRBD1 matches 7 bases. The CDR3 extends over 14 amino acids. CDR1 and CDR2 (germline): SNHLY, FYNNEI. V gave up 4 bases and J gave up 2 bases; unmatched junction bases: 5. The DNA of the CDR3 is TGTGCCAGCAGTGGGGACAGATTGACCTACGAGCAGTACTTC. This gives the protein CASSGDRLTYEQYF.

This chain joins TRBV23-1 and TRBJ1-1; 7 nucleotides agree with TRBD1. TRBV23-1 is identified as an open reading frame with a role that is uncertain. The length of the CDR3 is 14 residues. Losses at the gene ends were 4 bases for V and 5 bases for J; bases not matched to a gene: 7. The CDR3 bases are TGCGCCAGCAGTCGACTACAGGGGTCGACTGAAGCTTTCTTT. Encoded protein: CASSRLQGSTEAFF.

The chain joins TRBV3-1 (or the pseudogene TRBV3-2) to TRBJ2-7; TRBD2 matches at 7 bases. The CDR3 sequence is 15 residues long. The germline gives CDR1 LGHDT, CDR2 YNNKEL (reference sequence). The V and J ends lost 0 bases and 7 bases, in that order; junction bases with no gene match: 9. CDR3 region: CASSQEWDYRREQYF. DNA for the CDR3: TGTGCCAGCAGCCAAGAGTGGGACTACCGTCGGGAGCAGTACTTC.

The gene calls are TRBV5-6 and TRBJ2-1; possible D gene TRBD1, 5 bases. There are 15 residues in the CDR3. V dropped 3 bases and J dropped 9 bases, with 19 bases sitting between them. CDR1 and CDR2 (germline): SGHDT, YYEEEE. The CDR3 is CASSSRTSGFGEQFF. DNA for the CDR3: TGTGCCAGCAGCTCCCGGACATCCGGGTTCGGTGAGCAGTTCTTC.

The V call is TRBV6-2 or TRBV6-3, the J call TRBJ2-7, with a tentative D call TRBD1 (5 bases). The V gene lost 6 bases and the J gene lost 2 bases, with 11 bases spanning the gap. CDR3 length: 13 residues. Germline loops: CDR1 MNHEY, CDR2 SVGEGT. In DNA, the CDR3 is TGTGCCAGCAGCGAGACAGCCACCTACGAGCAGTACTTC. As protein: CASSETATYEQYF.

The sample holds one count of this clone. The rearrangement uses TRBV11-3 and TRBJ2-5, with TRBD1 matching 7 bases. After removal of 3 bases from V and 7 bases from J, the junction contained 17 bases not matched to a gene. The CDR3 has 17 amino acids. Looked up from germline, CDR1 is SGHNT and CDR2 is YENEEA. The CDR3 protein is CASSLGSFGQVDGTQYF. In DNA form, the CDR3 reads TGTGCCAGCAGCTTGGGGAGCTTCGGACAGGTGGATGGGACCCAGTACTTC. The full variable domain, its missing parts supplied by reference TRBV11-3 and TRBJ2-5, is EAGVVQSPRYKIIEKKQPVAFWCNPISGHNTLYWYLQNLGQGPELLIRYENEEAVDDSQLPKDRFSAERLKGVDSTLKIQPAELGDSAVYLCASSLGSFGQVDGTQYFGPGTRLLVL.

The gene calls are TRBV15 and TRBJ2-5, with D possibly matching TRBD1 (5 bases). CDR3 size: 17 residues. V lost 1 base and J 3 bases, leaving 18 bases between the germline ends. Germline CDR1 and CDR2: LNHNV and YYDKDF (reference sequence). The DNA of the CDR3 is TGTGCCACCAGCAGAGGTCAGGCAGGGTATGGTGAAGAGACCCAGTACTTC. The encoded protein is CATSRGQAGYGEETQYF.

The chain employs TRBV11-2 and TRBJ1-1, with D unresolved. Trimming took off 5 bases at V and 9 bases at J, with 13 bases between the two ends. The germline V gene has CDR1 SGHAT and CDR2 FQNNGV. The CDR3 loop spans 12 amino acids. CDR3 loop: CASSPPLRQAFF. CDR3 DNA: TGTGCCAGCAGCCCCCCGTTGCGGCAAGCTTTCTTT.

The chain couples TRBV7-8 to TRBJ2-6; D remains ambiguous. This CDR3 comprises 19 residues. V was trimmed by 1 base and J by 0 bases, leaving 16 bases between them. Germline V gene lookup returns CDR1 SGHVS and CDR2 FQNEAQ. The CDR3 nucleotides read TGTGCCAGCAGCTTAGGTCAGGCTTTATCCTACTCTGGGGCCAACGTCCTGACTTTC. This encodes CASSLGQALSYSGANVLTF.

Only one count was recorded for this clone. The V and J genes are TRBV10-3 and TRBJ2-7; maybe TRBD1 (6 bases). Germline loops: CDR1 ENHRY, CDR2 SYGVKD. Trimming removed 2 bases from V and 6 bases from J, with 14 bases in between. This CDR3 has 14 residues. The CDR3: CAISERAGVSEQYF. CDR3 DNA: TGTGCCATCAGTGAGCGGGCAGGGGTTTCCGAGCAGTACTTC.

As regards this clone: Distinct nucleotide sequences in the sample also encode this CDR3. The chain joins TRBV18 to TRBJ1-4; 8 bases fit TRBD1. This CDR3 has 14 amino acids. J gave up 4 bases and V 4 bases, and 2 bases lay outside the gene matches. Germline CDR1 reads KGHSH; CDR2 reads LQKENI. CDR3: CASSQGQDNEKLFF. Written as DNA, the CDR3 is TGTGCCAGCTCACAGGGACAGGATAATGAAAAACTGTTTTTT.

V and J are TRBV18 and TRBJ2-7; 11 bases fit TRBD1. The germline CDR1 and CDR2 sequences are KGHSH and LQKENI. The CDR3 has 18 residues. Trimming took 2 bases from V and 3 from J; bases not matched to a gene: 12. Here the CDR3 reads CASSPFVGTGGTGYEQYF. The CDR3 DNA sequence: TGTGCCAGCTCACCATTCGTTGGGACAGGGGGTACGGGCTACGAGCAGTACTTC.

The chain joins TRBV4-3 to TRBJ2-1; the match to TRBD2 covers 10 bases. After removal of 0 bases from V and 4 bases from J, the junction contained 6 bases not matched to a gene. This CDR3 region has 17 residues. Germline V gene lookup returns CDR1 LGHNA and CDR2 YSLEER. The DNA of the CDR3 is TGCGCCAGCAGCCAAGATTGGGCTAGCGGGGGATACAATGAGCAGTTCTTC. Amino acid sequence: CASSQDWASGGYNEQFF.